This T cell receptor beta chain originates from a study of cytomegalovirus exposure and HLA in healthy donors. On the study more broadly: The same platform was used for the roughly 110 validation repertoires as for the approximately 720 first-cohort repertoires, as reported in a later analysis.

Using immunoSEQ multiplex PCR, the repertoire was profiled, and TCRdb retains in-frame clones only, with some absent. The sample yields about 130,000 clones, approximately 88% seen once. Comment on this clone: Its antigen is currently unknown.

Findings and limits, study-wide: Reports described diagnosis of cytomegalovirus status by the classifier as highly specific and sensitive.

Germline CDR1 SGHRS, CDR2 YFSETQ. V trimming: 0 bases; J trimming: 5 bases; junction bases outside the gene matches: 3. This CDR3 has 16 amino acids. The sample comprised PBMCs. The receptor comes from a young woman in good health and CMV-seronegative. This chain links TRBV5-1 with TRBJ2-3, with 13 nucleotides matching TRBD2. The CDR3, as DNA: TGCGCCAGCAGCTTGGAACTAGCGGGAGGGAAAGATACGCAGTATTTT. Protein product: CASSLELAGGKDTQYF.